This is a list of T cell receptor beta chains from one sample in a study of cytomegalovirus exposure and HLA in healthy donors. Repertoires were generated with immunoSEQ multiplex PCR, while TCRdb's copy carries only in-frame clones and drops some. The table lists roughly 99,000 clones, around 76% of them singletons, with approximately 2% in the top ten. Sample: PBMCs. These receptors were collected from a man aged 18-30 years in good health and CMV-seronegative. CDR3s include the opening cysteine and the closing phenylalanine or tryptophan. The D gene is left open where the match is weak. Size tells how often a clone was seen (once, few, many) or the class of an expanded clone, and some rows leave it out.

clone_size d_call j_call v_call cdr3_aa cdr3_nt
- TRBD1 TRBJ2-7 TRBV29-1 CSVDRGFEQYF TGCAGCGTTGACAGGGGGTTCGAGCAGTACTTC
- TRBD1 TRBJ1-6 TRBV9 CASSGGQGRSPLHF TGCGCCAGCAGCGGGGGACAGGGGAGGTCACCCCTCCACTTT
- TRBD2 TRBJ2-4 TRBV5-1 CASSLELGGVKNIQYF TGCGCCAGCAGCTTGGAATTGGGGGGGGTCAAAAACATTCAGTACTTC
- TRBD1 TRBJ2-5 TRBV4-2 CASSLGGQGGLGAFRETQYF TGTGCCAGCAGCCTCGGGGGACAGGGGGGACTTGGCGCTTTTCGGGAGACCCAGTACTTC
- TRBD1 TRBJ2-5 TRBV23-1 CASSHLDREQETQYF TGCGCCAGCAGTCATCTGGACAGGGAGCAAGAGACCCAGTACTTC
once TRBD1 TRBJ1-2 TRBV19 CASSVSGTGARNYGYTF TGTGCCAGTAGTGTATCCGGGACAGGGGCCCGTAACTATGGCTACACCTTC
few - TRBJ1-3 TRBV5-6 CASSLANGNTIYF TGTGCCAGCAGCTTGGCCAATGGAAACACCATATATTTT
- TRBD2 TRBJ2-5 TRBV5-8 CASSLGRGGLQETQYF TGTGCCAGCAGCTTGGGGCGCGGGGGGCTTCAAGAGACCCAGTACTTC
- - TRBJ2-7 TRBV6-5 CASSQTITYEQYF TGTGCCAGCAGTCAGACTATTACCTACGAGCAGTACTTC
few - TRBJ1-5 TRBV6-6 CASRLQSQPQHF TGTGCCAGCAGACTACAAAGTCAGCCCCAGCATTTT
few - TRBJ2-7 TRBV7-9 CASSQGGEQYF TGTGCCAGCAGCCAGGGGGGCGAGCAGTACTTC
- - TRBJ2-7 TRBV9 CASSAGGQLYEQYF TGTGCCAGCAGCGCGGGAGGACAGCTCTACGAGCAGTACTTC
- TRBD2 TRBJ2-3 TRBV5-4 CASSFGLAPNTQYF TGTGCCAGCAGCTTCGGACTAGCCCCAAATACGCAGTATTTT
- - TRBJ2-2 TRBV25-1 CASSGARDFTGELFF TGTGCCAGCAGTGGGGCGCGGGACTTCACCGGGGAGCTGTTTTTT
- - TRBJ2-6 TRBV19 CASTRSAGARNLYVLTF TGTGCCAGTACCCGGTCGGCGGGGGCACGAAACCTCTACGTCCTGACTTTC
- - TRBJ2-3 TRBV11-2 CASSARAGSTDTQYF TGTGCCAGCAGCGCCCGAGCGGGTAGCACAGATACGCAGTATTTT
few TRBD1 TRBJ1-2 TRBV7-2 CASSLGRQGYGGYTF TGTGCCAGCAGCTTAGGGAGACAGGGGTACGGCGGCTACACCTTC
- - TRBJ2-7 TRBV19 CASSRDISYEQYF TGTGCCAGTAGCCGGGACATTTCCTACGAGCAGTACTTC
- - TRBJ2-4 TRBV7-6 CASSSLRGTIQYF TGTGCCAGCAGCTCCCTCCGGGGTACCATTCAGTACTTC
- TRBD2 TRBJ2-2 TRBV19 CASGGTSKNTGELFF TGTGCCAGCGGGGGGACTAGCAAGAACACCGGGGAGCTGTTTTTT
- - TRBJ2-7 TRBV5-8 CASSLRQTSSYEQYF TGTGCCAGCAGCTTGAGGCAGACTAGCTCCTACGAGCAGTACTTC
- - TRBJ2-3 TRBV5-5 CASSLRDTNTDTQYF TGTGCCAGCAGCCTACGGGACACTAACACAGATACGCAGTATTTT
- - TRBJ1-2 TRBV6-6 CASSAGFGNYGYPF TGTGCCAGCAGTGCAGGGTTTGGTAACTATGGCTACCCCTTC
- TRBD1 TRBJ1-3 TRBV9 CASQTGGGTIYF TGTGCCAGTCAGACAGGGGGGGGTACCATATATTTT
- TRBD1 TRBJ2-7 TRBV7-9 CASSSQGQGKSYEQYF TGTGCCAGCAGCTCGCAGGGACAGGGGAAGTCCTACGAGCAGTACTTC
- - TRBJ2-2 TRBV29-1 CSVRGSPGGPNTGELFF TGCAGCGTTCGAGGGTCGCCCGGGGGGCCGAACACCGGGGAGCTGTTTTTT
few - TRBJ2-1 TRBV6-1 CASSVLAYNEQFF TGTGCCAGCAGTGTGCTAGCCTACAATGAGCAGTTCTTC
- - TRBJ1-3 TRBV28 CASSLGALTGNTIYF TGTGCCAGCAGTTTGGGGGCTTTAACTGGAAACACCATATATTTT
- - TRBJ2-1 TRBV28 CASKPLVDEQFF TGTGCCAGCAAACCGCTCGTAGATGAGCAGTTCTTC
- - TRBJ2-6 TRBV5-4 CASSLGQGSGANVLTF TGTGCCAGCAGCTTGGGCCAGGGCTCTGGGGCCAACGTCCTGACTTTC
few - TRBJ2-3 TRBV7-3 CASSLTLGGAPDTQYF TGTGCCAGCAGCTTAACGCTTGGGGGGGCCCCAGATACGCAGTATTTT
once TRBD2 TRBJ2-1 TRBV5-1 CASSLGFSGGTNEQFF TGCGCCAGCAGCTTGGGGTTTAGCGGGGGGACCAATGAGCAGTTCTTC
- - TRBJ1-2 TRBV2 CASGRQALVDGYTF TGTGCCAGCGGGAGACAGGCTCTAGTAGATGGCTACACCTTC
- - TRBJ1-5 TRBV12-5 CASALSGLTGTHQPQHF TGTGCTAGTGCCCTTTCCGGCCTTACAGGGACCCATCAGCCCCAGCATTTT
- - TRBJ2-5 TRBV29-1 CSVDWAGEQYF TGCAGCGTTGACTGGGCTGGGGAGCAGTACTTC
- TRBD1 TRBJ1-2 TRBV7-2 CASSITRDSSYGYTF TGTGCCAGCAGCATTACCCGGGACAGTTCCTATGGCTACACCTTC
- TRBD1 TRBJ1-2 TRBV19 CASIAGTVNYGYTF TGTGCCAGTATCGCCGGGACAGTAAACTATGGCTACACCTTC
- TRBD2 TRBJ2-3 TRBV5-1 CASSRTSGELQYF TGCGCCAGCAGTAGGACTAGCGGGGAGTTGCAGTATTTT
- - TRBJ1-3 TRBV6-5 CASSSEFRGNTIYF TGTGCCAGCAGCTCCGAGTTTCGTGGAAACACCATATATTTT
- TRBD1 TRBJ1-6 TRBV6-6 CASSFLPGQGYSPLHF TGTGCCAGCAGTTTCTTGCCGGGACAGGGATATTCACCCCTCCACTTT
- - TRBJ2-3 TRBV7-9 CASSLGGWGGAADTQYF TGTGCCAGCAGCTTAGGTGGGTGGGGGGGGGCGGCGGATACGCAGTATTTT
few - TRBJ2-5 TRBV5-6 CASTPGDRRGTQYF TGTGCCAGCACCCCGGGGGACCGCAGAGGGACCCAGTACTTC
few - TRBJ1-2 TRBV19 CASKIEGQNYGYTF TGTGCCAGCAAAATCGAGGGACAAAACTATGGCTACACCTTC